This entry is about one T cell receptor beta chain. This sample is part of a study of OX40 agonist ivuxolimab in advanced cancers. About the study: Those enrolled were roughly 80% male, with a mean age of about 66 years and ages from about 20 to 85.

Only in-frame clones appear in the TCRdb table, and some are missing; sequencing was by immunoSEQ multiplex PCR. Of 45,000 to 65,000 clones in the sample, roughly 82% were seen once. This CDR3 contains 15 residues. Trimming stripped 6 bases from V and 4 bases from J, with 19 bases between. The germline CDR1 and CDR2 sequences are MNHEY and SVGAGI. The clonotype comes from an adult with an advanced solid tumor such as melanoma, head and neck, liver or kidney cancer. The starting material was CD4+ or CD8+ T cells sorted from blood, obtained in a trial of the OX40 agonist ivuxolimab. The rearrangement joins TRBV6-5 to TRBJ2-7; a possible D gene is TRBD2 (7 bases). DNA of the CDR3: TGTGCCAGCAGCCGGAGGGGGGGGGACGGATACGAGCAGTACTTC. Amino acid sequence: CASSRRGGDGYEQYF.